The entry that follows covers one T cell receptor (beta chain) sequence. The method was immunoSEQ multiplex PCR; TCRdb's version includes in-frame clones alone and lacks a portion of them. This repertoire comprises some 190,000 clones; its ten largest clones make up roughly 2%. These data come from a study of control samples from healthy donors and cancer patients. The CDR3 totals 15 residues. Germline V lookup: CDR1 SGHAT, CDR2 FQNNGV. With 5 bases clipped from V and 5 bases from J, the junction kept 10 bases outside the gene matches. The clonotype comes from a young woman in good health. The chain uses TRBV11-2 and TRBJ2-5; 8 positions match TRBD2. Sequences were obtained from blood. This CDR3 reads CASSPPGLGQETQYF. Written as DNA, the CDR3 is TGTGCCAGCAGCCCGCCGGGACTAGGACAGGAGACCCAGTACTTC.